Shown below are 13 T cell receptor beta chains from a single sample sequenced in a study of cytomegalovirus exposure and HLA in healthy donors. PCR used 60 Vbeta primers and 13 Jbeta primers. The protocol was immunoSEQ multiplex PCR, while the TCRdb copy is restricted to in-frame clones and leaves out a portion. Of 170,000 or so clones in the sample, 70% to 85% were seen once. Sequenced sample: PBMCs. These receptors were obtained from a man aged 18 to 29 in good health and CMV-seronegative.

The rearrangement uses TRBV10-1 and TRBJ2-5; 8 nucleotides agree with TRBD1. V lost 9 bases and J lost 2; bases outside the gene matches: 11. The CDR3 extends over 15 amino acids. Germline lookup yields CDR1 WNHNN and CDR2 SYGVQD (reference sequence). The CDR3 DNA is TGCGCCAGGTCCGTCAGCAGGGGGCGTCAAGAGACCCAGTACTTC. It encodes CARSVSRGRQETQYF.

The V gene is TRBV5-6, the J gene TRBJ1-6; D is uncertain. The CDR3 has 15 residues. V was cut by 4 bases and J by 3 bases, with 11 bases left in between. CDR1 and CDR2 from the germline V gene are SGHDT and YYEEEE. CDR3 residues: CASSRELDYNSPLHF. The CDR3 coding sequence is TGTGCCAGCAGCAGGGAGCTGGACTATAATTCACCCCTCCACTTT.

The chain carries TRBV19 and TRBJ1-1; 10 positions agree with TRBD1. Germline CDR1 reads LNHDA; CDR2 reads SQIVND (reference sequence). CDR3 length equals 16 residues. V lost 2 bases, J lost 3 bases, and 6 bases stayed unmatched. The CDR3 DNA follows: TGTGCCAGTAGTATACCGGGACAGGGGACGGACACTGAAGCTTTCTTT. This gives the protein CASSIPGQGTDTEAFF.

The V and J genes are TRBV28 and TRBJ2-7, with unresolved D. Germline CDR1 reads MDHEN; CDR2 reads SYDVKM. V lost 5 bases to trimming and J lost 0 bases, with 14 bases between them. The CDR3 runs to 15 residues. CDR3 residues: CASSPRQPTSYEQYF. DNA of the CDR3: TGTGCCAGCAGTCCCCGACAACCCACCTCCTACGAGCAGTACTTC.

This chain uses TRBV5-6 with TRBJ1-3; D not resolved. The germline CDR1 and CDR2 sequences are SGHDT and YYEEEE. This CDR3 comprises 14 residues. Trimming removed 0 bases from V and 3 bases from J, with 7 bases in between. DNA of the CDR3: TGTGCCAGCAGCTTGGATCGGGGTGGAAACACCATATATTTT. Protein product: CASSLDRGGNTIYF.

This CDR3 reads CASSLGPGNTEAFF. The CDR3 DNA sequence: TGTGCCAGCAGCCTAGGCCCCGGGAATACTGAAGCTTTCTTT. V and J are TRBV27 and TRBJ1-1; no firm D call. The CDR3 consists of 14 residues. Trimming shortened V by 6 bases and J by 5 bases, and 16 bases separated the two germline ends. Germline loops: CDR1 MNHEY, CDR2 SMNVEV (reference sequence).

This clone was picked up one time. V gene TRBV29-1 combines with J gene TRBJ2-1; D possibly corresponds to TRBD2 (6 bases). CDR1 and CDR2 (germline): SQVTM, ANQGSEA. With 7 bases removed from V and 5 bases from J, the gap between germline ends came to 15 bases. This CDR3 region has 13 residues. CDR3 amino acids: CSAGGWLDNEQFF. In nucleotides, the CDR3 is TGCAGCGCTGGAGGGTGGCTTGACAATGAGCAGTTCTTC.

The CDR3 is CASSHDRVRANVLTF. CDR3 in DNA: TGTGCCAGCAGCCACGACAGGGTCCGGGCCAACGTCCTGACTTTC. This chain links TRBV14 with TRBJ2-6; 7 bases are a match to TRBD1. The CDR3 runs 15 residues. The V segment lost 3 bases and the J segment 5 bases; nucleotides outside the gene matches: 4. Germline lookup yields CDR1 SGHDN and CDR2 FVKESK.

The chain joins TRBV6-4 to TRBJ2-3; D is possibly TRBD2 (6 bases). The CDR3 contains 16 residues. Per the germline V gene, CDR1 is MRHNA and CDR2 is SNTAGT. Trimming removed 7 bases at V and 9 bases at J, with 26 bases between. The CDR3: CASNLVGGLPRVTQYF. The CDR3 DNA reads TGTGCCAGCAACCTCGTCGGGGGACTCCCGAGGGTAACGCAGTATTTT.

This clone occurred a few times. The J gene is TRBJ1-6, the V gene TRBV6-4, with a weak D call TRBD1 (6 bases). Germline CDR1 is MRHNA and CDR2 is SNTAGT. V was clipped by 0 bases and J by 9 bases, with 6 bases between them. The CDR3 consists of 13 residues. CDR3 sequence (DNA): TGTGCCAGCAGTGACTCGGACAGTTCACCCCTCCACTTT. This gives the protein CASSDSDSSPLHF.

The chain carries TRBV10-3 and TRBJ1-4; 7 bases agree with TRBD1. Germline V gene sequence: CDR1 ENHRY, CDR2 SYGVKD. The CDR3 covers 16 residues. The ends lost 3 bases at V and 2 bases at J; junction bases unmatched: 6. The CDR3 DNA follows: TGTGCCATCAGTGACCAGGGGGGACCGACTAATGAAAAACTGTTTTTT. It encodes CAISDQGGPTNEKLFF.

The table lists this clone with a few counts. This chain links TRBV5-6 with TRBJ2-3; D is unresolved. Germline CDR1 SGHDT, CDR2 YYEEEE. With 4 bases removed from V and 5 bases from J, the gap between germline ends came to 5 bases. The CDR3 totals 11 residues. The CDR3: CASSRGDTQYF. The CDR3 DNA sequence: TGTGCCAGCAGCCGAGGAGATACGCAGTATTTT. The variable domain in full, completed from reference TRBV5-6 and TRBJ2-3, reads DAGVTQSPTHLIKTRGQQVTLRCSPKSGHDTVSWYQQALGQGPQFIFQYYEEEERQRGNFPDRFSGHQFPNYSSELNVNALLLGDSALYLCASSRGDTQYFGPGTRLTVL.

In the case of this clone: Other DNA sequences in this specimen translate into the identical CDR3. CDR3 coding DNA: TGTGCCAGCAGCTTCAGTGAGCAGTTCTTC. It translates to CASSFSEQFF. V and J are TRBV7-9 and TRBJ2-1; D is uncertain. Germline lookup yields CDR1 SEHNR and CDR2 FQNEAQ (reference sequence). Trimming left V 3 bases short and J 9 bases short, with 3 bases between. There are 10 residues in the CDR3. The full variable domain, rest sourced from reference TRBV7-9 and TRBJ2-1, is DTGVSQNPRHKITKRGQNVTFRCDPISEHNRLYWYRQTLGQGPEFLTYFQNEAQLEKSRLLSDRFSAERPKGSFSTLEIQRTEQGDSAMYLCASSFSEQFFGPGTRLTVL.